The 23 T cell receptor beta chains below come from one sample, sequenced in a study of blood T cell repertoires in COVID-19. Assay: immunoSEQ multiplex PCR; the TCRdb copy retains only in-frame clones and omits some. The sample shows roughly 150,000 clones, 80% to 85% of them seen only once. The source material was PBMCs or T cells enriched from blood (not recorded which). These receptors all stem from an older man who had been exposed to COVID-19.

This chain uses TRBV19 with TRBJ1-1; 8 positions match TRBD1. The CDR3 spans 13 residues. Looked up from germline, CDR1 is LNHDA and CDR2 is SQIVND (reference sequence). The junction had 3 bases not matched to a gene; V was cut back by 4 bases and J by 5 bases. CDR3 nucleotides: TGTGCCAGTAGTAACTACAGGGGGACTGAAGCTTTCTTT. Amino acid sequence: CASSNYRGTEAFF.

This chain links TRBV12-3 or TRBV12-4 with TRBJ1-4; D is unresolved. This CDR3 is 11 amino acids long. Between the trimmed V and J ends, which lost 5 bases and 14 bases, there was a span of 12 bases. CDR3 nucleotides: TGTGCCAGCAGTCCCTCCCGTTCGCTGTTTTTT. This sequence encodes CASSPSRSLFF.

As DNA, the CDR3 is TGTGCCAGCAGCTCCCTAAATATCTACGAGCAGTACTTC. It is translated as CASSSLNIYEQYF. The V and J genes are TRBV13 and TRBJ2-7, with D uncertain. The CDR3 is 13 amino acids. Germline V gene data show CDR1 as PRHDT and CDR2 as FYEKMQ (reference sequence). V lost 4 bases and J lost 3, with 10 bases in between.

The rearrangement links TRBV19 to TRBJ2-3, with TRBD1 matching 7 bases. The J segment lost 1 base and the V segment lost 5 bases, leaving 6 bases of the junction unmatched. Germline V CDR1 and CDR2: LNHDA, SQIVND (reference sequence). The CDR3 extends over 15 amino acids. The DNA of the CDR3 is TGTGCCAGTAGTCCCCTTGGACAGGGCACAGATACGCAGTATTTT. Protein sequence: CASSPLGQGTDTQYF.

The rearrangement uses TRBV28 and TRBJ1-1, with TRBD1 matching over 9 bases. The CDR3 length is 15 residues. V shed 5 bases, J shed 5 bases, and the junction held 9 bases outside the gene matches. CDR1 and CDR2 from the germline V gene are MDHEN and SYDVKM. CDR3: CASSPTGGRSTEAFF. For the CDR3, the DNA is TGTGCCAGCAGTCCTACAGGGGGCCGGAGTACTGAAGCTTTCTTT. The whole variable domain, remainder taken from reference TRBV28 and TRBJ1-1, is DVKVTQSSRYLVKRTGEKVFLECVQDMDHENMFWYRQDPGLGLRLIYFSYDVKMKEKGDIPEGYSVSREKKERFSLILESASTNQTSMYLCASSPTGGRSTEAFFGQGTRLTVV.

The rearrangement joins TRBV4-3 to TRBJ1-2, with no clear D. The germline V and J ends were trimmed by 0 bases and 2 bases, with 10 bases remaining between them. This CDR3 is built from 15 residues. Germline V CDR1 and CDR2: LGHNA, YSLEER. CDR3 sequence: CASSQERAFNYGYTF. CDR3 in DNA: TGCGCCAGCAGCCAAGAGAGGGCTTTCAACTATGGCTACACCTTC.

The chain couples TRBV7-2 to TRBJ2-7, with TRBD2 matching 10 bases. The V segment lost 0 bases and the J segment 6 bases; nucleotides outside the gene matches: 14. Germline V gene lookup returns CDR1 SGHTA and CDR2 FQGNSA. CDR3 length: 18 amino acids. The CDR3 bases are TGTGCCAGCAGCTTAGCATGGACTAGCGGAACACGGTCTTTCGAGCAGTACTTC. Translating gives CASSLAWTSGTRSFEQYF. The variable domain in full, with the rest retrieved from reference TRBV7-2 and TRBJ2-7, is GAGVSQSPSNKVTEKGKDVELRCDPISGHTALYWYRQSLGQGLEFLIYFQGNSAPDKSGLPSDRFSAERTGGSVSTLTIQRTQQEDSAVYLCASSLAWTSGTRSFEQYFGPGTRLTVT.

V and J are TRBV29-1 and TRBJ2-5; 8 bases match TRBD1. After removal of 5 bases from V and 1 base from J, the junction contained 6 bases not matched to a gene. Germline V lookup: CDR1 SQVTM, CDR2 ANQGSEA. The CDR3 has 14 amino acids. CDR3 amino acids: CSVSGQEAQETQYF. The CDR3 DNA sequence: TGCAGCGTTTCGGGACAGGAGGCCCAAGAGACCCAGTACTTC.

The chain links TRBV19 to TRBJ2-7; D remains unclear. The CDR3 is made up of 15 amino acids. V shed 3 bases and J shed 4 bases, with 16 bases lying between them. Germline CDR1 reads LNHDA; CDR2 reads SQIVND (reference sequence). The DNA for the CDR3 is TGTGCCAGTAGTATGACACAACTCCTACCTTACGAGCAGTACTTC. Translation gives CASSMTQLLPYEQYF.

V is TRBV6-6 and J is TRBJ2-7, with TRBD1 as a possible D gene (5 bases). Trimming took off 6 bases at V and 3 bases at J, with 12 bases between the two ends. CDR1 is MNHNY and CDR2 is SVGAGI in the germline V gene (reference sequence). The CDR3 loop spans 13 amino acids. In DNA form, the CDR3 reads TGTGCCAGCAGCCCAGACAGCTTCTACGAGCAGTACTTC. Translating gives CASSPDSFYEQYF.

The rearrangement uses TRBV2 and TRBJ2-1; 11 bases align to TRBD2. The CDR3 totals 15 residues. V lost 6 bases and J lost 4; bases outside the gene matches: 5. Germline V gene sequence: CDR1 SNHLY, CDR2 FYNNEI. CDR3 sequence (DNA): TGTGCCAGCAGCACGACTAGCGGGGTTTACAATGAGCAGTTCTTC. This sequence encodes CASSTTSGVYNEQFF.

The chain carries TRBV5-4 and TRBJ1-1, with 8 bases lining up with TRBD1. After removal of 0 bases from V and 4 bases from J, the junction contained 8 bases not matched to a gene. The germline V gene has CDR1 SGHNT and CDR2 YYREEE (reference sequence). The CDR3 runs to 16 residues. The CDR3 reads CASSLAGGASPTEAFF. In DNA form, the CDR3 reads TGTGCCAGCAGCTTGGCAGGGGGCGCCTCCCCCACTGAAGCTTTCTTT.

This clone was recorded many times. J is TRBJ2-7 and V is TRBV7-9; unclear D gene. V lost 2 bases to trimming and J lost 0 bases, with 11 bases between them. In germline, CDR1 is SEHNR, CDR2 FQNEAQ (reference sequence). The CDR3 loop spans 15 amino acids. CDR3 in amino acids: CASSLSPTSSYEQYF. DNA of the CDR3: TGTGCCAGCAGCTTATCCCCCACGAGCTCCTACGAGCAGTACTTC. Combining the CDR3 with reference TRBV7-9 and TRBJ2-7 gives the whole variable domain DTGVSQNPRHKITKRGQNVTFRCDPISEHNRLYWYRQTLGQGPEFLTYFQNEAQLEKSRLLSDRFSAERPKGSFSTLEIQRTEQGDSAMYLCASSLSPTSSYEQYFGPGTRLTVT.

This CDR3 is CASSLDLAGSYEQYF. CDR3 DNA sequence: TGTGCCAGCAGTTTAGACCTAGCGGGGTCCTACGAGCAGTACTTC. The chain employs TRBV28 and TRBJ2-7, with 9 bases aligning to TRBD2. Germline trimming cut 2 bases from V and 1 base from J; bases unmatched to any gene: 3. The CDR3 extends over 15 amino acids. CDR1 is MDHEN and CDR2 is SYDVKM in the germline V gene.

CDR3 sequence reads: CASSRPGGQTGELFF. The CDR3 nucleotides read TGTGCCAGCAGCCGGCCGGGGGGCCAGACCGGGGAGCTGTTTTTT. This chain joins TRBV5-4 and TRBJ2-2, with D perhaps TRBD2 (7 bases). CDR1 SGHNT and CDR2 YYREEE come from the germline V gene (reference sequence). Trimming took 4 bases from V and 5 from J, leaving 15 bases between them. The CDR3 consists of 15 residues.

For this clone: The junction does not match germline at one end; this may be a read error. The rearrangement links TRBV27 to TRBJ2-4; TRBD2 aligns across 13 bases. From germline, CDR1 is MNHEY and CDR2 SMNVEV (reference sequence). CDR3 size: 13 residues. The CDR3: CASLPRTSGSRDF. The CDR3 region has the DNA TGTGCCAGCCTTCCTCGGACTAGCGGGAGTCGGGACTTC.

The chain couples TRBV27 to TRBJ2-7; a possible D gene is TRBD2 (5 bases). V lost 3 bases, J lost 3 bases, and 15 bases lay in between. Germline assignment: CDR1 MNHEY and CDR2 SMNVEV (reference sequence). This CDR3 comprises 15 residues. CDR3 in amino acids: CASSFPPSGNYEQYF. As DNA, the CDR3 is TGTGCCAGCAGTTTTCCCCCCAGCGGAAACTACGAGCAGTACTTC.

This clone was observed once. The chain links TRBV12-3 or TRBV12-4 to TRBJ1-2; no firm D call. CDR3 length equals 12 residues. V was clipped by 3 bases and J by 8 bases, with 10 bases between them. In nucleotides, the CDR3 is TGTGCCAGCAGTTTGAACCAACGGGGCTACACCTTC. Protein product: CASSLNQRGYTF.

This clone was seen only once. The rearrangement uses TRBV10-2 and TRBJ1-5, with 11 nucleotides matching TRBD1. This CDR3 comprises 16 residues. Unmatched junction bases numbered 3, after V lost 4 bases and J lost 1 base. Germline CDR1 reads WSHSY; CDR2 reads SAAADI. The CDR3 DNA sequence: TGCGCCAGCAGTGGGACAGGGGGCAAAAGCAATCAGCCCCAGCATTTT. Translating it yields CASSGTGGKSNQPQHF.

The CDR3 here is CAISESTSQEKLFF. The CDR3, as DNA: TGTGCCATCAGTGAGTCGACAAGCCAGGAAAAACTGTTTTTT. The genes are TRBV10-3 and TRBJ1-4; D uncertain. Trimming removed 0 bases at V and 8 bases at J, with 10 bases between. This CDR3 comprises 14 residues. Germline CDR1 ENHRY, CDR2 SYGVKD.

The CDR3: CASSGPDGGEAFF. The CDR3 DNA reads TGTGCCAGCAGCGGACCGGACGGGGGGGAAGCTTTCTTT. The chain is built from TRBV9 and TRBJ1-1; maybe TRBD1 (5 bases). V dropped 3 bases and J dropped 8 bases, with 14 bases sitting between them. The CDR3 has 13 residues. Germline CDR1 reads SGDLS; CDR2 reads YYNGEE.

The chain joins TRBV9 to TRBJ1-2, with TRBD1 matching over 7 bases. The CDR3 runs 13 residues. CDR1 and CDR2 (germline): SGDLS, YYNGEE. The trim removed 5 bases at V and 8 bases at J, leaving 9 bases unmatched. CDR3 sequence (DNA): TGTGCCAGCAGAGGAGACAGGGATTTAGGCTACACCTTC. As protein: CASRGDRDLGYTF. Using reference TRBV9 and TRBJ1-2 for the parts outside the CDR3, the full variable domain is DSGVTQTPKHLITATGQRVTLRCSPRSGDLSVYWYQQSLDQGLQFLIQYYNGEERAKGNILERFSAQQFPDLHSELNLSSLELGDSALYFCASRGDRDLGYTFGSGTRLTVV.

The rearrangement uses TRBV19 and TRBJ2-1; no clear D. CDR1 is LNHDA and CDR2 is SQIVND in the germline V gene (reference sequence). V lost 3 bases and J lost 2, with 5 bases in between. The CDR3 spans 13 residues. The DNA of the CDR3 is TGTGCCAGTAGTATCACAGCCTACAATGAGCAGTTCTTC. Its protein is CASSITAYNEQFF.